What follows are 27 T cell receptor beta chains derived from one specimen sequenced in a study of regulatory T cells in long-lasting Graves disease (TCRdb year 2021). The library was produced with multiplex PCR. This sample was sequenced with an Illumina HiSeq 4000. CDR3 regions were amplified by Arm-PCR with iRepertoire HTBI primers to construct TCR beta libraries. The raw public reads went through TCRdb reprocessing: fastp at Q25, MiXCR clone calling, in-frame beta chains kept. Rows with one shared CDR3 protein collapse into an entry with the most common genes and DNA. The sample records some 250,000 distinct CDR3 sequences, about 20% of which are singletons. The top ten clonotypes cover about 14% of the sample. The time point tag for this specimen amounts to: newly diagnosed GD, antithyroid drugs for less than 3 months. RNA was extracted from PBMCs in TRIzol for both TCR sequencing and RNA sequencing.

The sample was also linked to a second study, of T cells in Graves' hyperthyroidism and ophthalmopathy.

The sample in question was peripheral blood mononuclear cells (PBMCs), obtained at new diagnosis, from a patient treated with antithyroid drugs. The receptors were sampled from a woman younger than 45 with Graves disease. Donor details come from another sample of the same person, matched by shared clones.

To note about this clonotype: A read error may produce the germline difference seen at one junction end. The CDR3 protein is CASSLDRPYTGELFF. The DNA of the CDR3 is TGTGCTAGCAGCTTGGACAGGCCTTACACCGGGGAGCTGTTTTTT. The V gene is TRBV7-7, the J gene TRBJ2-2; 7 nucleotides align to TRBD1. The CDR3 runs 15 residues. Germline CDR1 is SSHAT and CDR2 is FNYEAQ (reference sequence). The complete variable domain, with remaining parts taken from reference TRBV7-7 and TRBJ2-2, reads GAGVSQSPRYKVTKRGQDVTLRCDPISSHATLYWYQQALGQGPEFLTYFNYEAQPDKSGLPSDRFSAERPEGSISTLTIQRTEQRDSAMYRCASSLDRPYTGELFFGEGSRLTVL.

About this clonotype: A single base separates this from a much larger clone, so it may be a read error. The chain is built from TRBV20-1 and TRBJ2-3; the match to TRBD2 covers 15 bases. The CDR3 has 16 residues. The germline V gene has CDR1 DFQATT and CDR2 SNEGSKA (reference sequence). V lost 6 bases to trimming and J lost 1 base; unmatched junction nucleotides: 5. CDR3 sequence (DNA): TGCAGTGCGGATGGACTAGCGGGGGGGGGCACAGATACGCAGTATTTT. Residues: CSADGLAGGGTDTQYF.

V and J are TRBV12-5 and TRBJ2-2; D gene uncertain. Trimming stripped 1 base from V and 7 bases from J, with 7 bases between. CDR1 is LGHNT, CDR2 FRNRAP, per germline. This CDR3 region has 13 residues. The CDR3 spells CASGLERFGELFF. The CDR3 DNA follows: TGTGCTAGTGGTTTGGAACGCTTCGGGGAGCTGTTTTTT.

Concerning this clonotype: This may be a read error, as it is one base from a much larger clone. This chain uses TRBV6-1 with TRBJ2-7; 8 bases fit TRBD1. The CDR3 extends over 15 amino acids. Germline V CDR1 and CDR2: MNHNS, SASEGT. CDR3 sequence reads: CASSGRDRSSCEQYF. The DNA of the CDR3 is TGTGCCAGCAGTGGCCGGGACAGGAGTTCCTGCGAGCAGTACTTC.

This chain links TRBV28 with TRBJ2-1; 9 nucleotides agree with TRBD1. CDR1 is MDHEN, CDR2 SYDVKM, per germline. V lost 7 bases to trimming and J lost 4 bases; unmatched junction nucleotides: 11. The CDR3 runs 16 residues. The CDR3 DNA sequence: TGTGCCAGCACGCCGTCCGGGACAGGGCAATACAATGAGCAGTTCTTC. Translated, it gives CASTPSGTGQYNEQFF.

Points on this clonotype: A much larger clone lies one base from this, so it may be a read error. This chain links TRBV29-1 with TRBJ2-7; possible D gene TRBD2, 6 bases. The germline gives CDR1 SQVTM, CDR2 ANQGSEA. Trimming cost V 4 bases and J 2 bases, with 21 bases left between them. There are 16 residues in the CDR3. CDR3 bases: TGCAGCGTTGCAGGGCGTCCGGGAGCCCGCACCTACGAGCAGTACTTC. It is translated as CSVAGRPGARTYEQYF.

This clonotype has a handful of counts. The rearrangement uses TRBV19 and TRBJ2-1; D is unresolved. V lost 3 bases, J lost 8 bases, and 5 bases lay in between. Germline assignment: CDR1 LNHDA and CDR2 SQIVND (reference sequence). The CDR3 sequence is 11 residues long. CDR3 DNA sequence: TGTGCCAGTAGTATTCACTATGAGCAGTTCTTC. Translated, it gives CASSIHYEQFF.

In its sample, this clonotype was seen many times. This chain links TRBV12-3 or TRBV12-4 with TRBJ2-3, with 7 bases aligning to TRBD1. The closer fit of TRBJ2-5 to the DNA end suggests the J call may be wrong. The CDR3 extends over 14 amino acids. Here the CDR3 reads CASSYLTGIETQYF. In nucleotides, the CDR3 is TGTGCCAGCAGCTATCTGACAGGGATAGAGACCCAGTACTTC.

This clonotype has more than one count but fewer than ten. V usage is TRBV6-1 and J usage is TRBJ2-1; D gene uncertain. The germline CDR1 and CDR2 sequences are MNHNS and SASEGT. The CDR3 contains 15 residues. V was trimmed by 6 bases and J by 8 bases, leaving 20 bases between them. The CDR3 region is CASSPTQAQFHEQFF. The CDR3 nucleotides are TGTGCCAGCAGCCCCACGCAAGCCCAATTCCATGAGCAGTTCTTC.

This clonotype was detected ten times or more. J is TRBJ1-5 and V is TRBV11-2; no reliable D call. The V end lost 2 bases, the J end lost 6 bases, and 8 bases lay between the germline ends. Looked up from germline, CDR1 is SGHAT and CDR2 is FQNNGV. This CDR3 contains 13 residues. The CDR3 coding sequence is TGTGCCAGCAGCTTAAATATCGGTCAGCCCCAGCATTTT. Translated, it gives CASSLNIGQPQHF.

This chain uses TRBV7-6 with TRBJ1-3, with D hard to call. Trimming took off 7 bases at V and 0 bases at J, with 13 bases between the two ends. The germline V gene has CDR1 SGHVS and CDR2 FNYEAQ. This CDR3 has 15 residues. The CDR3: CASTKDASSGNTIYF. In DNA form, the CDR3 reads TGTGCCAGCACCAAAGACGCGAGCTCTGGAAACACCATATATTTT.

This clonotype was detected only a few times. J is TRBJ2-7 and V is TRBV6-1; D gene ambiguous. The CDR3 spans 11 residues. CDR1 and CDR2 from the germline V gene are MNHNS and SASEGT. V dropped 2 bases and J dropped 11 bases, with 10 bases sitting between them. The CDR3 sequence: CASSETEFEYF. CDR3 DNA sequence: TGTGCCAGCAGTGAAACTGAGTTTGAGTACTTC.

This clonotype was counted at least ten times. The chain couples TRBV18 to TRBJ2-2; D unclear. Between the trimmed V and J ends, which lost 0 bases and 6 bases, there was a span of 5 bases. CDR1 is KGHSH, CDR2 LQKENI, per germline. This CDR3 has 13 amino acids. The CDR3 sequence: CASSPPSSGELFF. The CDR3 coding sequence is TGTGCCAGCTCACCACCCAGTTCCGGGGAGCTGTTTTTT. The full variable domain, in which reference TRBV18 and TRBJ2-2 provide the parts outside the CDR3, is NAGVMQNPRHLVRRRGQEARLRCSPMKGHSHVYWYRQLPEEGLKFMVYLQKENIIDESGMPKERFSAEFPKEGPSILRIQQVVRGDSAAYFCASSPPSSGELFFGEGSRLTVL.

The V and J genes are TRBV4-1 and TRBJ1-6; no clear D. The germline CDR1 and CDR2 sequences are MGHRA and YSYEKL. The length of the CDR3 is 17 residues. Trimming cost V 3 bases and J 0 bases, with 12 bases left between them. This chain's CDR3 is CASSHSTGVSYNSPLHF. CDR3 coding DNA: TGCGCCAGCAGCCACTCAACGGGCGTCTCCTATAATTCACCCCTCCACTTT.

This clonotype was seen at least ten times. The genes are TRBV18 and TRBJ1-2; the D gene is possibly TRBD1 (5 bases). The V gene lost 2 bases and the J gene lost 8 bases, with 9 bases spanning the gap. Germline assignment: CDR1 KGHSH and CDR2 LQKENI. This CDR3 region has 12 residues. CDR3 region: CASSPGGRGYTF. The CDR3 DNA reads as TGTGCCAGCTCACCAGGGGGACGAGGCTACACCTTC.

Many counts were recorded for this clonotype. This sequence may be a read error, since a much larger clone differs from it by one base. The rearrangement links TRBV7-3 to TRBJ2-1; D might be TRBD1 (6 bases). There are 13 residues in the CDR3. The germline V gene encodes CDR1 SGHTA and CDR2 FQGTGA. The CDR3 DNA sequence: TGTGCCAGCAGCTCCCAGAGGGGGAACGAGCAGCTCTTC. Protein product: CASSSQRGNEQLF. Filled out from reference TRBV7-3 and TRBJ2-1, the complete variable domain reads GAGVSQTPSNKVTEKGKYVELRCDPISGHTALYWYRQSLGQGPEFLIYFQGTGAADDSGLPNDRFFAVRPEGSVSTLKIQRTERGDSAVYLCASSSQRGNEQLFGPGTRLTVL.

This clonotype was detected a few times. This sequence joins TRBV20-1 and TRBJ2-1, with D possibly matching TRBD2 (7 bases). The CDR3 has 16 amino acids. Trimming shortened V by 6 bases and J by 3 bases, and 21 bases separated the two germline ends. Germline V lookup: CDR1 DFQATT, CDR2 SNEGSKA (reference sequence). The CDR3, as DNA: TGCAGTGCCCTCCTTGGGGGGGGGGGGCACTACAATGAGCAGTTCTTC. This encodes CSALLGGGGHYNEQFF.

This clonotype was recorded at least ten times. This sequence joins TRBV18 and TRBJ2-2; tentatively, D is TRBD1 (6 bases). V shed 5 bases and J shed 6 bases, with 13 bases lying between them. CDR1 and CDR2 from the germline V gene are KGHSH and LQKENI. The length of the CDR3 is 14 residues. Here the CDR3 reads CASSNTGNPGELFF. In DNA, the CDR3 is TGTGCCAGCTCAAATACAGGGAATCCCGGGGAGCTGTTTTTT.

This clonotype was recorded at least ten times. This chain links TRBV18 with TRBJ1-2; weak D call: TRBD1 (6 bases). CDR1 is KGHSH, CDR2 LQKENI, per germline. V lost 3 bases and J 2 bases, leaving 13 bases between the germline ends. The CDR3 loop spans 15 amino acids. Here the CDR3 reads CASSPRSTGNYGYTF. DNA for the CDR3: TGTGCCAGCTCACCTAGGTCGACAGGAAACTATGGCTACACCTTC. Full variable domain (remainder filled in from reference TRBV18 and TRBJ1-2): NAGVMQNPRHLVRRRGQEARLRCSPMKGHSHVYWYRQLPEEGLKFMVYLQKENIIDESGMPKERFSAEFPKEGPSILRIQQVVRGDSAAYFCASSPRSTGNYGYTFGSGTRLTVV.

This clonotype was seen ten or more times. The chain combines TRBV19 with TRBJ1-6, with TRBD1 identical over 10 bases. The germline gives CDR1 LNHDA, CDR2 SQIVND (reference sequence). V lost 5 bases, J lost 7 bases, and 5 bases stayed unmatched. The CDR3 runs to 15 residues. As DNA, the CDR3 is TGTGCCAGTAGTCGACGGGGACAGGGGAATTCACCCCTCCACTTT. Encoded protein: CASSRRGQGNSPLHF.

This sequence joins TRBV5-1 and TRBJ2-5; D is ambiguous. Deletions cut 0 bases from V and 2 bases from J, with 11 bases between. Per germline, CDR1 SGHRS and CDR2 YFSETQ. This CDR3 contains 15 residues. Written as DNA, the CDR3 is TGCGCCAGCAGCTTGGTTTTGGCTACTCAAGAGACCCAGTACTTC. Translation: CASSLVLATQETQYF.

This clonotype was counted ten times or more. The genes are TRBV7-2 and TRBJ2-1; 7 bases fit TRBD1. Germline CDR1 is SGHTA and CDR2 is FQGNSA. The CDR3 extends over 14 amino acids. V lost 5 bases to trimming and J lost 5 bases; unmatched junction nucleotides: 6. CDR3: CASSPGQLDNEQFF. In nucleotides, the CDR3 is TGTGCCAGCAGCCCGGGACAGCTAGACAATGAGCAGTTCTTC.

This clonotype turned up a few times. The genes are TRBV7-2 and TRBJ2-7; 7 bases agree with TRBD1. Germline trimming cut 0 bases from V and 2 bases from J; bases unmatched to any gene: 4. This CDR3 comprises 15 residues. CDR1 SGHTA and CDR2 FQGNSA come from the germline V gene. The CDR3 DNA reads as TGTGCCAGCAGCTTAGCACAGGGGTCGACCTACGAGCAGTACTTC. Its protein is CASSLAQGSTYEQYF.

The sample holds many counts of this clonotype. The chain uses TRBV2 and TRBJ1-3; D is ambiguous. V was shortened by 2 bases and J by 0 bases, with 8 bases between the two germline ends. This CDR3 contains 15 residues. Germline V gives CDR1 SNHLY, CDR2 FYNNEI. CDR3 residues: CASSESPPSGNTIYF. CDR3 in DNA: TGTGCCAGCAGTGAATCCCCCCCCTCTGGAAACACCATATATTTT.

This clonotype came up many times. The chain joins TRBV3-1 to TRBJ1-1; D ambiguous. This CDR3 is 12 amino acids long. CDR1 is LGHDT and CDR2 is YNNKEL in the germline V gene (reference sequence). Between the trimmed V and J ends, which lost 0 bases and 4 bases, there was a span of 3 bases. The CDR3 sequence is CASSQDSTEAFF. DNA of the CDR3: TGTGCCAGCAGCCAAGACTCCACTGAAGCTTTCTTT.

This clonotype occurred many times. This chain connects TRBV5-1 to TRBJ1-2; TRBD1 might be the D (5 bases). V was clipped by 0 bases and J by 6 bases, with 15 bases between them. This CDR3 region has 15 residues. Per the germline V gene, CDR1 is SGHRS and CDR2 is YFSETQ. In DNA, the CDR3 is TGCGCCAGCAGCTTGGCCATAACGCAGGGTAATGGCTACACCTTC. It is translated as CASSLAITQGNGYTF.

The chain employs TRBV4-1 and TRBJ1-5; 7 nucleotides line up with TRBD1. V lost 3 bases, J lost 5 bases, and 4 bases stayed unmatched. This CDR3 spans 14 amino acids. Germline CDR1 and CDR2: MGHRA and YSYEKL. The CDR3 region has the DNA TGCGCCAGCAGCCATCGGGACAGCGATCAGCCCCAGCATTTT. Translating gives CASSHRDSDQPQHF.